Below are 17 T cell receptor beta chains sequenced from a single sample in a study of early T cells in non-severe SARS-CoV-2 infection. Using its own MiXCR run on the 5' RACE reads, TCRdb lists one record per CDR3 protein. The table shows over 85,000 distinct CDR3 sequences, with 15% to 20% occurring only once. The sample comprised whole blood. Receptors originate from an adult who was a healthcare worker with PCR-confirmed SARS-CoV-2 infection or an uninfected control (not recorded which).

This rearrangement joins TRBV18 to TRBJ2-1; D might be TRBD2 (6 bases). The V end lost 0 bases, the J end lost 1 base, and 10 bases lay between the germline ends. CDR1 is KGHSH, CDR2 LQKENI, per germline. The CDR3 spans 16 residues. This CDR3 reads CASSPPGLSSYNEQFF. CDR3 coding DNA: TGTGCCAGCTCACCACCGGGACTTTCTTCCTACAATGAGCAGTTCTTC.

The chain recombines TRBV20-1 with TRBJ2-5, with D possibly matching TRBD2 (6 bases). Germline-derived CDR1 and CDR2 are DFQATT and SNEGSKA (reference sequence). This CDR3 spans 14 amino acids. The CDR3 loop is CSAVTGEGQETQYF. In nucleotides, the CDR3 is TGCAGCGCCGTGACGGGGGAAGGGCAAGAGACCCAGTACTTC.

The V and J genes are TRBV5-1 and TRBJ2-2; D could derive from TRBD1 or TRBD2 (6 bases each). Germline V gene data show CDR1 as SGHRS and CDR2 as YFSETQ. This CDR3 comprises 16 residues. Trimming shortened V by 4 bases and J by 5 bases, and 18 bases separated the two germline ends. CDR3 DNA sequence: TGCGCCAGCAGCCCCCCTCGGGGGCGGTATACCGGGGAGCTGTTTTTT. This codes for CASSPPRGRYTGELFF. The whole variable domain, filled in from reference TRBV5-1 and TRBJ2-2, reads KAGVTQTPRYLIKTRGQQVTLSCSPISGHRSVSWYQQTPGQGLQFLFEYFSETQRNKGNFPGRFSGRQFSNSRSEMNVSTLELGDSALYLCASSPPRGRYTGELFFGEGSRLTVL.

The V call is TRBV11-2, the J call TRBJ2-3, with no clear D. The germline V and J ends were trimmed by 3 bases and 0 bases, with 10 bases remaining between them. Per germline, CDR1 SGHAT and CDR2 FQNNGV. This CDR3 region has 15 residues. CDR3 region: CASSLAFTSTDTQYF. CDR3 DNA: TGTGCCAGCAGCTTGGCATTCACGAGCACAGATACGCAGTATTTT.

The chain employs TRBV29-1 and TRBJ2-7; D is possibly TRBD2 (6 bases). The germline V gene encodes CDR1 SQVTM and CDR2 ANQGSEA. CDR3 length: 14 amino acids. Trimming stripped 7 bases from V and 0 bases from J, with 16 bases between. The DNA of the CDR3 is TGCAGCGCCCGTGGGGCGGGGAGCTCCTACGAGCAGTACTTC. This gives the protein CSARGAGSSYEQYF.

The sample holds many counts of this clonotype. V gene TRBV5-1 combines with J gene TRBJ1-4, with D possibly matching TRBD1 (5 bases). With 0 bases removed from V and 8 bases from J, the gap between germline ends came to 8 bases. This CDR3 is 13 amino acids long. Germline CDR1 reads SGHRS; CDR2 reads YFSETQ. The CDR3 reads CASSLVGPEKLFF. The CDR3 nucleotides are TGCGCCAGCAGCTTGGTGGGACCGGAAAAACTGTTTTTT.

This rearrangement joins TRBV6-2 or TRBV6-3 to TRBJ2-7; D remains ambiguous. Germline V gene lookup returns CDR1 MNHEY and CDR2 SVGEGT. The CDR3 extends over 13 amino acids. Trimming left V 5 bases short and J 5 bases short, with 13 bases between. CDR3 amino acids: CASSTVPRDEQYF. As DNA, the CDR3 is TGTGCCAGCAGTACCGTCCCTCGGGACGAGCAGTACTTC.

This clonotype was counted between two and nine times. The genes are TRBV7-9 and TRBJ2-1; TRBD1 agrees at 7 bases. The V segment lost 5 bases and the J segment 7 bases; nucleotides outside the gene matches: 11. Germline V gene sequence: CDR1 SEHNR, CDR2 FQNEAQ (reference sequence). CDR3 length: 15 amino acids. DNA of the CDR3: TGTGCCAGCAGCCCGCCTCACAGGGGCCTGAATGAGCAGTTCTTC. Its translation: CASSPPHRGLNEQFF.

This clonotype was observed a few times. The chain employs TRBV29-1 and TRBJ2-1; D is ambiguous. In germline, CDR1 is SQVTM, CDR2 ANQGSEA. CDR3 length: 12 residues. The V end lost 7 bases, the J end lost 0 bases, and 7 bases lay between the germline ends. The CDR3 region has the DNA TGCAGCGCCGAAAGCTCCTACAATGAGCAGTTCTTC. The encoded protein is CSAESSYNEQFF.

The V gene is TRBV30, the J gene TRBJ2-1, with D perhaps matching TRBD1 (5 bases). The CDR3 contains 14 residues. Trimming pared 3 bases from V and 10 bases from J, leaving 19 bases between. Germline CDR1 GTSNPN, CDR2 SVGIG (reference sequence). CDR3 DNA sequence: TGTGCCTGGAGCCTGGACACCTTTAAGGCGGAGCAGTTCTTC. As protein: CAWSLDTFKAEQFF.

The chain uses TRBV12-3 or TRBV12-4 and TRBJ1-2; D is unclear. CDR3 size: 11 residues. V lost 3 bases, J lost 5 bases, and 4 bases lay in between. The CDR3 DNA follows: TGTGCCAGCAGTTTGCAATATGGCTACACCTTC. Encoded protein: CASSLQYGYTF.

CDR3 DNA: TGTGCCTGGAGTGGGGACCGGGGCCGAGCTTTCTTT. Residues: CAWSGDRGRAFF. This sequence joins TRBV30 and TRBJ1-1, with D possibly matching TRBD1 (5 bases). V dropped 1 base and J dropped 10 bases, with 13 bases sitting between them. The CDR3 runs 12 residues. Germline lookup yields CDR1 GTSNPN and CDR2 SVGIG (reference sequence).

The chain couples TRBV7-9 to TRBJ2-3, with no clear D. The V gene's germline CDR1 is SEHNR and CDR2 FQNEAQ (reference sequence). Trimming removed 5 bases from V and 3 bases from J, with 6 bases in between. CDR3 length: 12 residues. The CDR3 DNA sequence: TGTGCCAGCAGCCAGACAACAGATACGCAGTATTTT. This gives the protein CASSQTTDTQYF.

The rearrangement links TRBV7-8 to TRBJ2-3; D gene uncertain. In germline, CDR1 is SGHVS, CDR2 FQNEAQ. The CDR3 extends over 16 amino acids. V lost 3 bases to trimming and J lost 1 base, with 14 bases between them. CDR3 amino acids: CASSLLRIVGTDTQYF. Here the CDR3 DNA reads TGTGCCAGCAGCTTGTTGCGGATAGTTGGCACAGATACGCAGTATTTT.

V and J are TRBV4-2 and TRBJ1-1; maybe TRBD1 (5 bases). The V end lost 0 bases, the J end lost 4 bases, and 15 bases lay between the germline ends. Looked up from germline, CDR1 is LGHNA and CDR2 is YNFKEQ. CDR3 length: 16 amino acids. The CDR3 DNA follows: TGTGCCAGCAGCCAAGATTCGCTAGGGACCCTCACTGAAGCTTTCTTT. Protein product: CASSQDSLGTLTEAFF.

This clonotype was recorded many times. The CDR3 DNA sequence: TGTGCCAGCAGCTTATCCCCTAGGGGTCAAGAGACCCAGTACTTC. As protein: CASSLSPRGQETQYF. The rearrangement links TRBV7-2 to TRBJ2-5; possibly TRBD1 for D (5 bases). Germline loops: CDR1 SGHTA, CDR2 FQGNSA. The CDR3 totals 15 residues. V was trimmed by 2 bases and J by 2 bases, leaving 12 bases between them.

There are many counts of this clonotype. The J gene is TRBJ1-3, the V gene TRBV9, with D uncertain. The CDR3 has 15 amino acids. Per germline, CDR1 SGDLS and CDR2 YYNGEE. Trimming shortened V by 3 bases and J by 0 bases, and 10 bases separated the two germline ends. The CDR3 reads CASSALHVSGNTIYF. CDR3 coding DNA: TGTGCCAGCAGCGCCCTACACGTCTCTGGAAACACCATATATTTT.